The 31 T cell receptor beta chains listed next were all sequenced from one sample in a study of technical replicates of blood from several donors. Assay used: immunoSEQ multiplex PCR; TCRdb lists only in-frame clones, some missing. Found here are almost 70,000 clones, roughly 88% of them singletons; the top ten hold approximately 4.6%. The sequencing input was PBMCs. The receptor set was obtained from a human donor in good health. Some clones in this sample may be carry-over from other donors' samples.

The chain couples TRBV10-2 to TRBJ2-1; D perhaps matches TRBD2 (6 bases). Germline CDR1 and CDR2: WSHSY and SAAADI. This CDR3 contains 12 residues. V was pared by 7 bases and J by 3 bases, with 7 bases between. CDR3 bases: TGCGCCAGCAACGGGGGCTACAATGAGCAGTTCTTC. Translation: CASNGGYNEQFF.

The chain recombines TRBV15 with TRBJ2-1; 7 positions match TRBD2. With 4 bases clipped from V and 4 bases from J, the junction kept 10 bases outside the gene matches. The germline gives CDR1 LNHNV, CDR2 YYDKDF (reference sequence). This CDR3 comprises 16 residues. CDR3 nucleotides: TGTGCCACCAGCAAAGATAGGGGACTAATTTACAATGAGCAGTTCTTC. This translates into CATSKDRGLIYNEQFF.

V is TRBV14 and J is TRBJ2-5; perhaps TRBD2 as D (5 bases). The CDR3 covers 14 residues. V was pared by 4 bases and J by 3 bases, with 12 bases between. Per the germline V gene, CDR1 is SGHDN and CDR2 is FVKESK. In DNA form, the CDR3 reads TGTGCCAGCAGCCCCCGGACTCTTAAAGAGACCCAGTACTTC. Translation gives CASSPRTLKETQYF.

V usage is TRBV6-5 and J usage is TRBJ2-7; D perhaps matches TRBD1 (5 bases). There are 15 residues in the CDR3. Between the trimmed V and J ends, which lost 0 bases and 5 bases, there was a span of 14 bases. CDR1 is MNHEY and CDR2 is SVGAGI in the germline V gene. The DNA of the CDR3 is TGTGCCAGCAGTTACTCGGTTCAAGGGGCGAACGAGCAGTACTTC. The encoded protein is CASSYSVQGANEQYF.

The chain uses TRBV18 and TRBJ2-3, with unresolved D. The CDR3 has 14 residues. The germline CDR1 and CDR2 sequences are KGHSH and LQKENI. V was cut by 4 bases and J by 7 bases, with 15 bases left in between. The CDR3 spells CASSQTRSFNTQYF. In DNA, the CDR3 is TGTGCCAGCTCACAAACCAGATCTTTTAATACGCAGTATTTT. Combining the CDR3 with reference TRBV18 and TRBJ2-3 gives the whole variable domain NAGVMQNPRHLVRRRGQEARLRCSPMKGHSHVYWYRQLPEEGLKFMVYLQKENIIDESGMPKERFSAEFPKEGPSILRIQQVVRGDSAAYFCASSQTRSFNTQYFGPGTRLTVL.

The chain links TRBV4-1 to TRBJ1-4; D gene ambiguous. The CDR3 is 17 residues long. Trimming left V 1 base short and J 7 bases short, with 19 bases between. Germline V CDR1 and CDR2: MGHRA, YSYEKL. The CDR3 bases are TGCGCCAGCAGCCAAGGCCCTGGGAGGTCATTGGGTGAAAAACTGTTTTTT. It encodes CASSQGPGRSLGEKLFF.

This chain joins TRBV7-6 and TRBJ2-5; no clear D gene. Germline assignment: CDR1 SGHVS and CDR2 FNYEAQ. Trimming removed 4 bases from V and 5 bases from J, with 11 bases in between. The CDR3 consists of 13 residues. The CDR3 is CASSSTNSETQYF. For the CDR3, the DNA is TGTGCCAGCAGCTCAACTAATTCGGAGACCCAGTACTTC.

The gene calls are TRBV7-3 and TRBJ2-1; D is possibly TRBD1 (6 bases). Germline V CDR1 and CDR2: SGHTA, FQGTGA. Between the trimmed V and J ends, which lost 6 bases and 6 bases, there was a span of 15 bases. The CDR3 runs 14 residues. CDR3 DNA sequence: TGTGCCAGCAGTTTAGCAACAGGGTCCAATGAGCAGTTCTTC. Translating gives CASSLATGSNEQFF.

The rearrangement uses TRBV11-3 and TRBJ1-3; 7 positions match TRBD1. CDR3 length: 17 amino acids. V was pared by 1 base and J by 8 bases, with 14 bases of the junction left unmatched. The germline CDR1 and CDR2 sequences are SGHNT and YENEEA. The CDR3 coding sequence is TGTGCCAGCAGCTTAGGGGAACCCGGACAGGCAGCGGACACCATATATTTT. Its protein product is CASSLGEPGQAADTIYF.

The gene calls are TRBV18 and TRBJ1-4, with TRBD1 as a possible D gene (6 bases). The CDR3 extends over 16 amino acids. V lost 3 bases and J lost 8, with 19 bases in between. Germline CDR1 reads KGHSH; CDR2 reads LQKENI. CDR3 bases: TGTGCCAGCTCACCGCGATCCGGGACAAGGTGGGAAAAACTGTTTTTT. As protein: CASSPRSGTRWEKLFF.

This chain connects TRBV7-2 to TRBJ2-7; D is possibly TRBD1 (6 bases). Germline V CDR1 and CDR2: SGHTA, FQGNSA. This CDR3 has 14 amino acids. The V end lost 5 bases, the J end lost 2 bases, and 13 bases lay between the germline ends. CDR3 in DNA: TGTGCCAGCAGCCTTTACGACAGGCCCTACGAGCAGTACTTC. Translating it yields CASSLYDRPYEQYF. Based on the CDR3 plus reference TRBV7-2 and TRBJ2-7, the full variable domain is GAGVSQSPSNKVTEKGKDVELRCDPISGHTALYWYRQSLGQGLEFLIYFQGNSAPDKSGLPSDRFSAERTGGSVSTLTIQRTQQEDSAVYLCASSLYDRPYEQYFGPGTRLTVT.

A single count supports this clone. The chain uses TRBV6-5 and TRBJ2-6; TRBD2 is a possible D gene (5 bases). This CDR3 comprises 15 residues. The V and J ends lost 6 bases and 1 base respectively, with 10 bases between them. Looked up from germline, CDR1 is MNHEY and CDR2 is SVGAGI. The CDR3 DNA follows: TGTGCCAGCAGAAGTGGAGGATCTGGGGCCAACGTCCTGACTTTC. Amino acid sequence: CASRSGGSGANVLTF.

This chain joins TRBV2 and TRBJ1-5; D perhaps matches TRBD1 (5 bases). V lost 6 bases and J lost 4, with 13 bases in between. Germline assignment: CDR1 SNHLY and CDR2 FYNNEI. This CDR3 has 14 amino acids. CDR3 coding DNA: TGTGCCAGCAGGATTCGACAGAGTAATCAGCCCCAGCATTTT. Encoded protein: CASRIRQSNQPQHF. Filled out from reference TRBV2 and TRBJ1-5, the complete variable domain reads EPEVTQTPSHQVTQMGQEVILRCVPISNHLYFYWYRQILGQKVEFLVSFYNNEISEKSEIFDDQFSVERPDGSNFTLKIRSTKLEDSAMYFCASRIRQSNQPQHFGDGTRLSIL.

The DNA for the CDR3 is TGTGCCAGCAGCTTAGATCTAGCGGGGGGACCAAGGTACCAAGAGACCCAGTACTTC. Protein product: CASSLDLAGGPRYQETQYF. The chain uses TRBV7-2 and TRBJ2-5; 11 bases fit TRBD2. The CDR3 is made up of 19 amino acids. Trimming took 1 base from V and 0 from J; bases not matched to a gene: 10. Germline V gene data show CDR1 as SGHTA and CDR2 as FQGNSA.

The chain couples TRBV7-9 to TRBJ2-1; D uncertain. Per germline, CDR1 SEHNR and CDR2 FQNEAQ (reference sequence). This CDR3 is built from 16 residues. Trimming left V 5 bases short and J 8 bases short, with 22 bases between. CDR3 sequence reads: CASSHYPPYLVDEQFF. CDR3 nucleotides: TGTGCCAGCAGCCATTATCCCCCCTACCTGGTTGATGAGCAGTTCTTC.

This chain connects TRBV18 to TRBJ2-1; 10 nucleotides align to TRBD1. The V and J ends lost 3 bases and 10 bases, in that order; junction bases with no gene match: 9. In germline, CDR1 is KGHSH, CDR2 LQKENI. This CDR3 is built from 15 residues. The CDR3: CASSPLGQGSKEQFF. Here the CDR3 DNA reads TGTGCCAGCTCACCGCTGGGACAGGGGAGCAAGGAGCAGTTCTTC.

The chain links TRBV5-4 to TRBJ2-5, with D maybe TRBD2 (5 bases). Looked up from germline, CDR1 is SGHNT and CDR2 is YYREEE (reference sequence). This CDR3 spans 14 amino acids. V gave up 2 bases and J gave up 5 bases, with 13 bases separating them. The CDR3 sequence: CASSFRTPGETQYF. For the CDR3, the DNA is TGTGCCAGCAGCTTCCGGACTCCTGGGGAGACCCAGTACTTC.

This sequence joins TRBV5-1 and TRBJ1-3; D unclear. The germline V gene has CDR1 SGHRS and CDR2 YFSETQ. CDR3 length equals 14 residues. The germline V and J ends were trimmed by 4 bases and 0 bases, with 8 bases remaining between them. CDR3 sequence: CASSGANSGNTIYF. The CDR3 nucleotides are TGCGCCAGCAGCGGAGCTAACTCTGGAAACACCATATATTTT.

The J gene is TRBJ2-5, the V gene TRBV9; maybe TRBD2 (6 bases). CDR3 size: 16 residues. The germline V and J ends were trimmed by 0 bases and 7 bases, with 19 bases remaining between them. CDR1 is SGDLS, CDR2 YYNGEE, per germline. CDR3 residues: CASSVAPGVGVVTQYF. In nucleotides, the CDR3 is TGTGCCAGCAGCGTAGCTCCGGGGGTGGGGGTTGTGACCCAGTACTTC.

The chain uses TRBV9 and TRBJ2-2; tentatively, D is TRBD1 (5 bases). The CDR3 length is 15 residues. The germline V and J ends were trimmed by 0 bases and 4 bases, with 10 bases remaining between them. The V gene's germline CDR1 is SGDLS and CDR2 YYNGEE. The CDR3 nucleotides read TGTGCCAGCAGCGTAGTAAGAAGGGGCACCGGGGAGCTGTTTTTT. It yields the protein CASSVVRRGTGELFF.

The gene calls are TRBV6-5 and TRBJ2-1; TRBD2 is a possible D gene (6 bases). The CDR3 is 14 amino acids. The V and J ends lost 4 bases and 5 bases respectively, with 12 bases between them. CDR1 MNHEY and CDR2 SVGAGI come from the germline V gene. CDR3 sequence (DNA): TGTGCCAGCAGTTGGGCGGGATTTGACAATGAGCAGTTCTTC. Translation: CASSWAGFDNEQFF.

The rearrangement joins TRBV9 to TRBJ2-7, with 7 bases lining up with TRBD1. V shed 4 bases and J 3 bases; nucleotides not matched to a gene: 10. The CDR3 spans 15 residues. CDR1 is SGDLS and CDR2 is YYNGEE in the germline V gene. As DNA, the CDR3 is TGTGCCAGCAGCACCCACTGGGGGACAGACTACGAGCAGTACTTC. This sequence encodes CASSTHWGTDYEQYF.

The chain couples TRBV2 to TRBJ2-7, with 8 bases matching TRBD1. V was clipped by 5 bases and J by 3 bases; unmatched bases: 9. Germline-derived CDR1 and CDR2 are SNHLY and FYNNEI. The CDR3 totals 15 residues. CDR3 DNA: TGTGCCAGCAGTCCCTCCGGGACAGGAAACTACGAGCAGTACTTC. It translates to CASSPSGTGNYEQYF.

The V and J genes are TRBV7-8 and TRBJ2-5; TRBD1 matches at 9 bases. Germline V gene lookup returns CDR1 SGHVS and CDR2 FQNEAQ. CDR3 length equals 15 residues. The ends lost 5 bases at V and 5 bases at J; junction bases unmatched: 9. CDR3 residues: CASSPRDRERETQYF. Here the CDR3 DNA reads TGTGCCAGCAGCCCGAGGGACAGGGAGAGGGAGACCCAGTACTTC.

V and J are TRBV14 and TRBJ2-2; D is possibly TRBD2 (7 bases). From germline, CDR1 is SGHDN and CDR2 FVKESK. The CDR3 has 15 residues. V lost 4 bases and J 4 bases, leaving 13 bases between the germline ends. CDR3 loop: CASSPRGGRTGELFF. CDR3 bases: TGTGCCAGCAGCCCGAGGGGGGGGCGCACCGGGGAGCTGTTTTTT.

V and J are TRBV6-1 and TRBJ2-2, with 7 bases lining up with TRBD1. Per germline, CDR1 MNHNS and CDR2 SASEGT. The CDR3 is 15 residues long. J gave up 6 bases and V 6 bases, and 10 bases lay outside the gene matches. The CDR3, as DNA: TGTGCCAGCAGGAGGGGGCAGGTTGGGCCCGGGGAGCTGTTTTTT. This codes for CASRRGQVGPGELFF.

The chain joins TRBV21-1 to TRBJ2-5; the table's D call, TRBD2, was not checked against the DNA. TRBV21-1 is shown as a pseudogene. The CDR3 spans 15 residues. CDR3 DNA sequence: TGTGCCAGCAGCAATGGGGAGTGGGGACAAGAGACCCAGTACTTC. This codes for CASSNGEWGQETQYF.

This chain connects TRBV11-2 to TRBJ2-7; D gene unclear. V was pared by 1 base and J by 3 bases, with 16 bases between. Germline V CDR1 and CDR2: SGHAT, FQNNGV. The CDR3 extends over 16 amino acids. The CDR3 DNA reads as TGTGCCAGCAGCTTAGTTACCAGCGTGAGCATCTACGAGCAGTACTTC. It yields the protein CASSLVTSVSIYEQYF.

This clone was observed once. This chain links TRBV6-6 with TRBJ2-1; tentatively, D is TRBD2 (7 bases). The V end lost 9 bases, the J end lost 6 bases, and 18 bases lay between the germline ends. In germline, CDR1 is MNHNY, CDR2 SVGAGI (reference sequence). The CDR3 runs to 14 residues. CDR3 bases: TGTGCCAGTGGGAGGGGGGCTTTACCCAATGAGCAGTTCTTC. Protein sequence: CASGRGALPNEQFF.

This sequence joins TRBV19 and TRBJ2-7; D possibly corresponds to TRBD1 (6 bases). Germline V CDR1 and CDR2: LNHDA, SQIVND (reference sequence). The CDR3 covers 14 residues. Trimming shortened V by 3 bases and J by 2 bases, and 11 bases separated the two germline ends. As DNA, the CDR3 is TGTGCCAGTAGTATCCGGACAGAGACCTACGAGCAGTACTTC. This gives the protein CASSIRTETYEQYF.

The CDR3 DNA reads as TGTGCCAGCATGCGGGGGCGCGGTAATGAAAAACTGTTTTTT. Translating it yields CASMRGRGNEKLFF. The chain is built from TRBV2 and TRBJ1-4; perhaps TRBD1 as D (6 bases). In germline, CDR1 is SNHLY, CDR2 FYNNEI. CDR3 length equals 14 residues. V was clipped by 7 bases and J by 4 bases, with 13 bases between them.